This T cell receptor beta chain comes out of a study of cytomegalovirus exposure and HLA in healthy donors. Whole-study context: From HLA-typed donors, an early data release held about 85 million unique TCRs. Points from the study as a whole: Later analysis suggested links between common viral pathogens and several top significant clusters. TCR beta chains numbering some 150 were designated cytomegalovirus-associated.

The primer mix had 60 Vbeta and 13 Jbeta primers. The protocol was immunoSEQ multiplex PCR, while the TCRdb copy is restricted to in-frame clones and leaves out a portion. Here the sample spans 150,000 to 200,000 clones, approximately 83% being singletons. With respect to this clone: Its antigen is unidentified.

This CDR3 comprises 13 residues. The V gene's germline CDR1 is SGDLS and CDR2 YYNGEE. Trimming at V came to 7 bases and at J to 2 bases, leaving 3 bases not matched to a gene. The sequencing input was PBMCs. The J gene is TRBJ2-7, the V gene TRBV9, with 10 nucleotides matching TRBD1. The clonotype was recovered from a young man in good health and CMV-seropositive. CDR3 loop: CASQGQGAYEQYF. The CDR3 coding sequence is TGTGCCAGCCAAGGACAGGGGGCCTACGAGCAGTACTTC.